This T cell receptor beta chain was retrieved from a study of blood T cells in healthy people across ages. On this clonotype: Its antigen is currently unknown.

Study conclusions and caveats: Bulk PBMC profiling left naive and antigen-experienced comparisons inconclusive. With naive T cell percentage, TCR beta diversity showed a strong correlation. Considered underestimates were the diversity estimates obtained from one million T cells.

Alongside a J-beta primer mix, a sample-barcoded 5' primer served in a second PCR lasting roughly 7 to 11 cycles. All samples yielded 2.5 million or more CDR3-containing paired-end reads. Via MiXCR, TCRdb re-called the 5' RACE reads, giving one row per CDR3 protein. This table holds hundreds of thousands of distinct CDR3 sequences, under 70% found once. Sequencing was done on a sample of blood. This TCR came from a man aged 60 to 69 in good health.

This chain's CDR3 is CASSQDHRVGANVLTF. CDR3 DNA: TGCGCCAGCAGCCAAGATCACAGGGTAGGGGCCAACGTCCTGACTTTC. The rearrangement links TRBV4-1 to TRBJ2-6; D may be TRBD1 (6 bases). Trimming took off 0 bases at V and 4 bases at J, with 10 bases between the two ends. Germline CDR1 is MGHRA and CDR2 is YSYEKL. The CDR3 runs to 16 residues.